Following are 7 T cell receptor beta chains from one sample sequenced in a study of control samples from healthy donors and cancer patients. Clones were read by immunoSEQ multiplex PCR, and TCRdb kept only the in-frame ones, dropping some. Counted here are roughly 88,000 clones, over 85% occurring once; the ten biggest clones make up over 8%. Sequencing used blood. Source of these receptors: a man in his late teens or twenties in good health.

The chain employs TRBV11-2 and TRBJ2-3, with 9 bases lining up with TRBD2. The CDR3 is made up of 17 amino acids. Germline values: CDR1 SGHAT, CDR2 FQNNGV. Trimming took 8 bases from V and 5 from J; bases not matched to a gene: 17. CDR3 DNA: TGTGCCAGCCCCCCAGGGGGTCGCGGGGGGGTAGGAGATACGCAGTATTTT. It yields the protein CASPPGGRGGVGDTQYF.

The V gene is TRBV3-1 (or the pseudogene TRBV3-2), the J gene TRBJ2-1; D may correspond to TRBD1 or TRBD2 (6 bases each). This CDR3 has 17 amino acids. Germline V CDR1 and CDR2: LGHDT, YNNKEL (reference sequence). V lost 0 bases to trimming and J lost 8 bases, with 20 bases between them. CDR3 in amino acids: CASSQEARWGAGDEQFF. Written as DNA, the CDR3 is TGTGCCAGCAGCCAAGAGGCCAGATGGGGGGCCGGGGATGAGCAGTTCTTC.

This chain connects TRBV6-2 or TRBV6-3 to TRBJ1-5; perhaps TRBD1 as D (6 bases). This CDR3 is 16 amino acids long. In germline, CDR1 is MNHEY, CDR2 SVGEGT. Between the trimmed V and J ends, which lost 4 bases and 7 bases, there was a span of 20 bases. The CDR3 nucleotides are TGTGCCAGCAGTTCCCCCCGGGGGCGACTATTCCAGCCCCAGCATTTT. This codes for CASSSPRGRLFQPQHF.

This clone occurred once. CDR3 loop: CASSLFSAEAFF. The DNA of the CDR3 is TGTGCCAGCAGTTTATTTTCGGCAGAAGCTTTCTTT. This chain joins TRBV12-3 or TRBV12-4 and TRBJ1-1; no clear D. The V end was cut by 2 bases, the J end by 8 bases, with 9 bases between. The length of the CDR3 is 12 residues.

The chain couples TRBV6-1 to TRBJ1-1; 12 bases are a match to TRBD1. With V trimmed by 0 bases and J by 7 bases, 3 bases remained unmatched. This CDR3 comprises 15 residues. Per the germline V gene, CDR1 is MNHNS and CDR2 is SASEGT. The CDR3: CASSEAGQGAGEAFF. The CDR3 nucleotides read TGTGCCAGCAGTGAAGCGGGACAGGGGGCCGGTGAAGCTTTCTTT.

The chain links TRBV15 to TRBJ1-5; D gene ambiguous. The germline V and J ends were trimmed by 8 bases and 3 bases, with 11 bases remaining between them. The CDR3 spans 13 residues. Germline V gene lookup returns CDR1 LNHNV and CDR2 YYDKDF (reference sequence). CDR3 in amino acids: CATQVEDNQPQHF. In DNA, the CDR3 is TGTGCCACCCAGGTGGAGGACAATCAGCCCCAGCATTTT. Drawing the rest from reference TRBV15 and TRBJ1-5, the complete variable domain is DAMVIQNPRYQVTQFGKPVTLSCSQTLNHNVMYWYQQKSSQAPKLLFHYYDKDFNNEADTPDNFQSRRPNTSFCFLDIRSPGLGDTAMYLCATQVEDNQPQHFGDGTRLSIL.

The V gene is TRBV30, the J gene TRBJ1-5; D remains unclear. Trimming pared 0 bases from V and 3 bases from J, leaving 9 bases between. The CDR3 length is 14 residues. Germline assignment: CDR1 GTSNPN and CDR2 SVGIG (reference sequence). Written as DNA, the CDR3 is TGTGCCTGGAGTGTGGGCGACACCAATCAGCCCCAGCATTTT. Residues: CAWSVGDTNQPQHF.